Below, one T cell receptor (beta chain) is given with its context. Antigen specificity is unknown. This entry is derived from a study of vaccination effects on CD4 cells after COVID-19. Clones were sequenced by immunoSEQ multiplex PCR, and TCRdb holds only the in-frame ones, with some missing. The sample lists under 30,000 clones, over 60% seen once, with over 9% in the top ten. This CDR3 region has 14 residues. Germline CDR1 MDHEN, CDR2 SYDVKM. V was shortened by 3 bases and J by 6 bases, with 11 bases between the two germline ends. Study-wide results and caveats: After vaccination, at late timepoints, clones induced by infection and by vaccine contracted markedly. Early post-infection timepoints were missing from the study, which also had few convalescent patients.

With the ViraFEST assay, the study expanded antigen-specific CD4+ T cells using viral peptide pools, then sequenced them. It was after more than 8 days of culture that CD4+ T cells were isolated. Neither prior SARS-CoV-2 infection nor positive nucleocapsid antibodies were present in the vaccine recipients. IL-2 medium supplanted half the medium on days 3 and 7. The source was CD4+ T cells from PBMCs cultured with HCoV-NL63 spike peptides, collected before COVID-19 vaccination. This sequence joins TRBV28 and TRBJ1-4; D gene ambiguous. The receptor's source is a human donor who received a COVID-19 vaccine. Here the CDR3 reads CASSLTDGDEKLFF. CDR3 DNA sequence: TGTGCCAGCAGTTTGACCGATGGCGATGAAAAACTGTTTTTT. The full variable domain, its missing parts supplied by reference TRBV28 and TRBJ1-4, is DVKVTQSSRYLVKRTGEKVFLECVQDMDHENMFWYRQDPGLGLRLIYFSYDVKMKEKGDIPEGYSVSREKKERFSLILESASTNQTSMYLCASSLTDGDEKLFFGSGTQLSVL.